This T cell receptor (beta chain) was recovered during a study of read filtering for tumor transcriptome and immune sequencing (dated by TCRdb to the early 2020s). Looking at the study overall: Of the patients in the cohort, 16 to 20 were male and roughly 13 were female, and their mean age was 65.9 years, with a range of roughly 40 to 80. By revised international staging, eight or nine patients were R-ISS I, about 15 were R-ISS II and more than five were R-ISS III. Whole-transcriptome libraries were prepared with the TruSeq RNA Access Library Prep Kit after DNase treatment. Per sample, about 3.5 to 10.27 million TCR-region mapped reads were obtained with IR-seq, compared with only roughly 80 to 1273 with RNA-seq. TCR repertoires obtained by targeted immune repertoire sequencing and by bulk whole-transcriptome sequencing performed on the same bone marrow samples were compared. A main aim was a read-filtering strategy for immune repertoire data, specifically whether clonotypes supported by a single read should be removed. Broad study findings and their caveats: The correlation between IR-seq and RNA-seq shared clonotype proportions was increased by removal of single-read clonotypes. Single-read clonotypes made up around 85% of clonotypes but only 3% to 4.5% of total reads in IR-seq, compared with about 69% of clonotypes and under 45% of reads in RNA-seq. The sorted CD138-negative fraction was not purified T cells but a mixed bone marrow immune population. Compared with RNA-seq, IR-seq captured clonotypes at much higher depth and more reliably, and a smaller IR-seq throughput was enough to identify most shared clonotypes.

Starting from 400 ng RNA, TCR libraries were constructed with the Immunoverse kit using molecular barcoded adaptors that cover the alpha/delta and beta/gamma chains. The same RNA used for transcriptome sequencing was used for TCR library preparation. Sequencing of the TCR libraries was done on an Illumina HiSeq 4000 with 2 x 150 cycles. The study's processing was this. TCR reads were aligned to human V, D, J and C references and assembled into CDR3 clonotypes with MiXCR, including quality filtering and error correction. The tcR package in R was used to analyze clonotype counts and gene usage diversity. Raw mapping reads were checked after the RNA-seq reads had been mapped by STAR aligner version 2.5.3a onto the human GRCh37 genome. To test how sequencing depth affected the clonotypes detected, IR-seq fastq files were randomly downsampled with Seqtk 1.3. Using fastp trimming at Q25 and MiXCR clonotype assembly, TCRdb reanalyzed the public sequencing data and kept in-frame beta chains. Here each entry gathers all rows of one CDR3 protein and keeps the most common genes and DNA. V and J calls and clone size were set by TCRdb, not the authors. This sample holds roughly 82,000 distinct CDR3 sequences; about 12% were observed only once. The ten largest make up about 15% of the sample.

This clonotype came up many times. Its antigen remains undetermined. No per-base quality is available; no much larger clone lies one base away. CDR1 MDHEN and CDR2 SYDVKM were looked up in the germline V gene. The germline V end is reduced by 6 bases and the J end by 0 bases; junction bases left unmatched: 14. The CDR3 spans 20 residues, from the cysteine through the phenylalanine. The kept DNA is CDR3 alone, 60 bases in frame from the first base. Bone marrow was sampled from every patient at the time of active disease. Bone marrow mononuclear cells were isolated by Ficoll-Hypaque density gradient centrifugation. Myeloma plasma cells were removed and CD138-negative cells were obtained by negative selection following labeling with CD138 magnetic microbeads on a MACS separator. Purity of the isolated cells was checked by flow cytometry on an Attune NxT using CD138 antibodies. TRIzol reagent was used to extract total RNA, and a NanoDrop spectrophotometer was used to quantify the extracted RNA. For each patient, paired RNA-seq and IR-seq were run on the CD138-negative bone marrow sample from that patient.

The TCR originated in a donor aged 40 or over with multiple myeloma. The specimen sequenced was a population of CD138-negative cells sorted from bone marrow. The cell subset or site label of this sample denotes: bone marrow mononuclear cells depleted of CD138+ plasma/myeloma cells by negative magnetic selection. The V and J segments used are TRBV28 and TRBJ2-4, with 13 bases matching TRBD2. The CDR3 reads CASSHHSGTSGTQAKNIQYF. At the DNA level, the sequence is TGTGCCAGCAGCCACCATTCCGGGACTAGCGGGACCCAAGCCAAAAACATTCAGTACTTC.